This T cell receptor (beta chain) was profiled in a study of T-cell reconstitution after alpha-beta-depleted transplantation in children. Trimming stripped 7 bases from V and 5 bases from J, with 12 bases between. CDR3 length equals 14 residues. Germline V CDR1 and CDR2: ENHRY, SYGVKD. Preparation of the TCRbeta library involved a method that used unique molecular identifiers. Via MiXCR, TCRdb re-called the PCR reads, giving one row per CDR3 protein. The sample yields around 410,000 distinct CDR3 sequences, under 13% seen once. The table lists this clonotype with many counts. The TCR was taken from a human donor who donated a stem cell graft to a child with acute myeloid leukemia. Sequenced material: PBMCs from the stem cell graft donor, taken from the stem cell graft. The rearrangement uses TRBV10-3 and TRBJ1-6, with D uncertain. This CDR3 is CAIKEAPDNSPLHF. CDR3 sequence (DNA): TGTGCCATCAAAGAGGCGCCGGATAATTCACCCCTCCACTTT.